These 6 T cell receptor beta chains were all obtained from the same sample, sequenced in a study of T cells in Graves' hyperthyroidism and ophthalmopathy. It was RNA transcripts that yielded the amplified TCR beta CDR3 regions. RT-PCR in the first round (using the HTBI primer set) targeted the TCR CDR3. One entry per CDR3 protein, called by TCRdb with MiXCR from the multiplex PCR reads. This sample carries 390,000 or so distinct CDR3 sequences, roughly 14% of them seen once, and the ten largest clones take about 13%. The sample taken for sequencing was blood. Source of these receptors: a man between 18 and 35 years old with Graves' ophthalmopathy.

DNA of the CDR3: TGTGCCAGCAGCGCCGGGGCGTTTTCGTTCTTC. The encoded protein is CASSAGAFSFF. V usage is TRBV14 and J usage is TRBJ2-1; D may correspond to TRBD1 or TRBD2 (5 bases each). Looked up from germline, CDR1 is SGHDN and CDR2 is FVKESK. This CDR3 spans 11 amino acids. The V end lost 5 bases, the J end lost 15 bases, and 14 bases lay between the germline ends.

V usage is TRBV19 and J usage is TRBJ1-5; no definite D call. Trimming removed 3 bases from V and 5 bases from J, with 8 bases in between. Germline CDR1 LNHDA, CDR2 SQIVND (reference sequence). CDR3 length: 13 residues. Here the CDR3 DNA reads TGTGCCAGTAGTATGAGTCCTGATCAGCCCCAGCATTTT. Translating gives CASSMSPDQPQHF.

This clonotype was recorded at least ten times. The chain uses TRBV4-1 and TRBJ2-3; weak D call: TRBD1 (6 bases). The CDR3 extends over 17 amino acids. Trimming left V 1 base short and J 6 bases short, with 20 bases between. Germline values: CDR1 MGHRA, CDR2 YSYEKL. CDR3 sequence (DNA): TGCGCCAGCAGCCAAGTGGGGGCAACACTCTCCGCCGATACGCAGTATTTT. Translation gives CASSQVGATLSADTQYF.

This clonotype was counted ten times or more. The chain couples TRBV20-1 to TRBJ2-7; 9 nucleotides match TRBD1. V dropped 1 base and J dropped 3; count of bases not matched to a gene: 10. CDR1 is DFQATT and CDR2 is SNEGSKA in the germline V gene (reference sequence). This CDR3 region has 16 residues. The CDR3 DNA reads TGCAGTGCTAGAGGGGGGACAGGGCCCGAAAACTACGAGCAGTACTTC. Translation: CSARGGTGPENYEQYF.

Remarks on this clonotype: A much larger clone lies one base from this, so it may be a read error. The CDR3 DNA sequence: TGTGCCAGCAGCTTAATCTGGGGAGACACCATATATTTT. Translated, it gives CASSLIWGDTIYF. The J gene is TRBJ1-3, the V gene TRBV7-9; D is unclear. V lost 2 bases to trimming and J lost 8 bases, with 10 bases between them. The CDR3 length is 13 residues. The germline gives CDR1 SEHNR, CDR2 FQNEAQ (reference sequence).

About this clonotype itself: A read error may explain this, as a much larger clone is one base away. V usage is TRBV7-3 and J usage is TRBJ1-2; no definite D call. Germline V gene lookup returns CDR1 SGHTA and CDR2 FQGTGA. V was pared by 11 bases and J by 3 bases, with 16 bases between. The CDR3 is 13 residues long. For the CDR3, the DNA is TGTGCCTGCGGATCCCCGCAGGACTATGGCTACACCTTC. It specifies CACGSPQDYGYTF.